Given below is one T cell receptor (beta chain) in context. The antigen remains undetermined. Using immunoSEQ multiplex PCR, the repertoire was profiled, and TCRdb retains in-frame clones only, with some absent. The sample shows about 77,000 clones, approximately 82% of them seen only once. These data belong to a study of OX40 agonist ivuxolimab in advanced cancers. Study-level background: Eligibility rules accepted prior anti-PD-1, anti-PD-L1 or anti-CTLA-4 therapy, and around 44% had some. The study's findings and limits: CD8+ T cells were the subset that, on average, had more expanded clones than CD4+.

The CDR3 runs to 12 residues. From germline, CDR1 is KGHSH and CDR2 LQKENI. Trimming removed 5 bases at V and 3 bases at J, with 7 bases between. This TCR derives from an adult with an advanced solid tumor such as melanoma, head and neck, liver or kidney cancer. This chain uses TRBV18 with TRBJ2-5; D is ambiguous. Sample: CD4+ or CD8+ T cells sorted from blood, taken in a trial of the OX40 agonist ivuxolimab. CDR3: CASSSKKETQYF. CDR3 nucleotides: TGTGCCAGCTCAAGCAAGAAAGAGACCCAGTACTTC.